The rows below give T cell receptor beta chains drawn from one sample of a study of PD-1 blockade in classical Hodgkin lymphoma. Clones were sequenced by immunoSEQ multiplex PCR, and TCRdb holds only the in-frame ones, with some missing. This sample has 50,000 to 85,000 clones; 70% to 75% occur once, and the top ten carry about 9.8%. The sample was peripheral blood mononuclear cells (PBMCs), taken before the second cycle of nivolumab. These receptors were obtained from a human donor with classical Hodgkin lymphoma. CDR3s include the opening cysteine and the closing phenylalanine or tryptophan. The D gene is left open where the match is weak. Part of the rows lack a size; the others show once, few, many or a class for expanded clones.

17,TRBV11-2,few,TRBJ2-2,NA,CASSLRRVALNTGELFF,TGTGCCAGCAGCCTCCGACGGGTAGCGCTGAACACCGGGGAGCTGTTTTTT
15,TRBV2,NA,TRBJ1-2,NA,CASNYKAGRAYGYTF,TGTGCCAGCAACTACAAGGCAGGGAGGGCCTATGGCTACACCTTC
16,TRBV5-6,few,TRBJ1-5,TRBD1,CASSLSPTGGNQPQHF,TGTGCCAGCAGCTTGTCGCCGACAGGGGGAAATCAGCCCCAGCATTTT
13,TRBV5-1,NA,TRBJ1-2,TRBD1,CASSLQGGYGYTF,TGCGCCAGCAGCTTGCAGGGGGGTTATGGCTACACCTTC
15,TRBV14,few,TRBJ2-5,TRBD1,CASSQDRTGGETQYF,TGTGCCAGCAGCCAAGATCGAACAGGGGGGGAGACCCAGTACTTC
14,TRBV11-3,NA,TRBJ2-5,TRBD2,CASSSPGGQETQYF,TGTGCCAGCAGCTCCCCGGGGGGCCAAGAGACCCAGTACTTC
16,TRBV11-2,NA,TRBJ2-3,NA,CASSPSPGRGTDTQYF,TGCGCCAGCAGCCCTAGCCCGGGCCGGGGCACAGATACGCAGTATTTT
18,TRBV6-1,few,TRBJ2-3,NA,CASSEIPGGVTHTDTQYF,TGTGCCAGCAGTGAAATCCCCGGAGGAGTGACCCACACAGATACGCAGTATTTT
15,TRBV14,NA,TRBJ2-2,NA,CASSLRAPNTGELFF,TGTGCCAGCAGCCTAAGGGCACCGAACACCGGGGAGCTGTTTTTT
17,TRBV25-1,NA,TRBJ2-6,NA,CASTGGRGASGANVLTF,TGTGCCAGCACGGGGGGCAGGGGCGCCTCTGGGGCCAACGTCCTGACTTTC
16,TRBV5-1,once,TRBJ1-2,NA,CASSEQQATANYGYTF,TGCGCCAGCAGCGAACAACAGGCAACAGCTAACTATGGCTACACCTTC
16,TRBV2,NA,TRBJ2-2,NA,CASSVVWATMGGELFF,TGTGCCAGCAGTGTGGTCTGGGCTACCATGGGCGGGGAGCTGTTTTTT
12,TRBV28,NA,TRBJ1-1,NA,CASSLSFTEAFF,TGTGCCAGCAGTTTGTCGTTTACTGAAGCTTTCTTT
15,TRBV27,NA,TRBJ1-1,TRBD1,CASSLWAGGNGEAFF,TGTGCCAGCAGTTTATGGGCAGGGGGCAATGGTGAAGCTTTCTTT
15,TRBV27,many,TRBJ1-2,NA,CASSLSGSPNYGYTF,TGTGCCAGCAGTTTATCAGGGTCCCCTAACTATGGCTACACCTTC
15,TRBV7-8,NA,TRBJ2-7,TRBD2,CASSLAGDPSYEQYF,TGTGCCAGCAGCCTAGCGGGAGACCCTTCCTACGAGCAGTACTTC
15,TRBV28,once,TRBJ1-1,TRBD1,CASRPITDRHTEAFF,TGTGCCAGCAGGCCGATAACGGACAGGCACACTGAAGCTTTCTTT
13,TRBV5-1,NA,TRBJ1-1,NA,CASSFHEGTEAFF,TGCGCCAGCAGCTTCCACGAGGGGACTGAAGCTTTCTTT
15,TRBV7-9,NA,TRBJ1-1,NA,CASSLAQGINTEAFF,TGTGCCAGCAGCTTAGCCCAGGGGATCAACACTGAAGCTTTCTTT
13,TRBV7-7,NA,TRBJ2-5,NA,CASSLYGSETQYF,TGTGCTAGCAGCTTATATGGGTCGGAGACCCAGTACTTC
14,TRBV27,NA,TRBJ1-6,NA,CASSFGQGNSPLHF,TGTGCCAGCAGTTTCGGTCAGGGGAATTCACCCCTCCACTTT
13,TRBV6-4,NA,TRBJ1-6,NA,CASSPGGNSPLHF,TGTGCCAGCAGTCCCGGGGGGAATTCACCCCTCCACTTT
15,TRBV2,NA,TRBJ2-3,NA,CASSEYGLGADTQYF,TGTGCCAGCAGTGAATACGGCCTCGGAGCAGATACGCAGTATTTT